Listed below are T cell receptor beta chains from one sample, sequenced in a study of blood T cells in healthy people across ages. TCRdb independently ran MiXCR on the 5' RACE reads; one entry per CDR3 protein. The sample yields 800,000 to 1,300,000 distinct CDR3 sequences, 20% to 25% seen once. This sample was also put to use in a study of T cells of mothers and their children.

The sequenced material came from blood. Receptors originate from a girl under 10 years old in good health. Each CDR3 is given with its conserved first and last residue. D genes are given only for firm matches. Clone size, where shown, is once, few, many, or a class for clones that have expanded.

TRBD1 TRBJ2-1 few TRBV20-1 CSATAGTDYNEQFF TGCAGTGCAACCGCCGGGACAGACTACAATGAGCAGTTCTTC
- TRBJ1-2 - TRBV6-2/TRBV6-3 CASSYSTLSRNGYTF TGTGCCAGCAGTTACTCGACGTTGTCACGGAATGGCTACACCTTC
TRBD1 TRBJ1-1 - TRBV27 CASRSTDGTGGTNTEAFF TGTGCCAGCAGATCCACTGATGGGACAGGGGGCACCAACACTGAAGCTTTCTTT
- TRBJ1-1 - TRBV5-1 CASSFEGVITEAFF TGCGCCAGCAGCTTCGAGGGGGTAATCACTGAAGCTTTCTTT
- TRBJ2-7 - TRBV7-2 CASNLGVGYEQYF TGTGCCAGCAACTTAGGAGTGGGCTACGAGCAGTACTTC
- TRBJ2-5 - TRBV7-9 CASSLAKGEQLF TGTGCCAGCAGCTTAGCGAAGGGTGAGCAGCTCTTC
TRBD2 TRBJ2-7 many TRBV7-2 CASSLGLDYEQYF TGTGCCAGTAGTTTGGGACTAGACTACGAGCAGTACTTC
- TRBJ2-7 - TRBV12-3/TRBV12-4 CASSFTTGQYEQYF TGTGCCAGCAGTTTTACGACAGGCCAGTACGAGCAGTACTTC
TRBD1 TRBJ2-5 - TRBV29-1 CIVDRQGAGETQYF TGCATCGTCGACCGACAGGGGGCCGGGGAGACCCAGTACTTC
- TRBJ1-2 - TRBV2 CASSGEGWSYTF TGTGCCAGCTCCGGGGAGGGGTGGAGCTACACCTTC
TRBD1 TRBJ1-1 - TRBV7-9 CASSRPTRDRVKAFF TGTGCCAGCAGCCGTCCCACCCGGGACAGGGTCAAAGCTTTCTTT
- TRBJ2-5 - TRBV12-3/TRBV12-4 CASSSPRFSGKETQYF TGTGCCAGCAGTTCCCCGAGGTTTTCGGGAAAAGAGACCCAGTACTTC
- TRBJ2-1 few TRBV7-9 CASRTQGSDNEQFF TGTGCCAGCAGAACGCAGGGTAGCGACAATGAGCAGTTCTTC
- TRBJ2-2 - TRBV29-1 CSVEHRVTGELFF TGCAGCGTTGAGCACAGGGTCACCGGGGAGCTGTTTTTT
TRBD1 TRBJ1-2 - TRBV20-1 CSARGQGSYGYTF TGCAGTGCTAGAGGACAGGGAAGCTATGGCTACACCTTC
TRBD1 TRBJ2-7 - TRBV20-1 CSAGTESYEQYF TGCAGTGCAGGGACAGAGTCCTACGAGCAGTACTTC
TRBD1 TRBJ1-4 few TRBV12-3/TRBV12-4 CASSSTGGASRKLFF TGTGCCAGCAGTAGTACAGGGGGCGCTTCGAGGAAACTGTTTTTT
TRBD2 TRBJ2-5 few TRBV7-2 CASSPRLAGGSEQYF TGTGCCAGCAGCCCAAGACTAGCGGGAGGGAGTGAGCAGTACTTC
- TRBJ2-5 - TRBV20-1 CSASSIQGEETQYF TGCAGTGCTAGTTCTATACAGGGAGAAGAGACCCAGTACTTC
TRBD1 TRBJ1-5 - TRBV6-5 CASGTGTNQPQHF TGTGCCAGCGGGACAGGGACGAATCAGCCCCAGCATTTT
- TRBJ2-1 few TRBV7-2 CASSPMSGIWEQFF TGTGCCAGCAGCCCCATGTCAGGGATATGGGAGCAGTTCTTC
TRBD2 TRBJ2-5 - TRBV13 CASTAGGQETQYF TGTGCCAGCACGGCGGGAGGCCAAGAGACCCAGTACTTC
- TRBJ2-1 few TRBV7-2 CASRPDWTAPDEQFF TGTGCCAGCAGACCCGATTGGACCGCACCAGATGAGCAGTTCTTC
TRBD1 TRBJ2-7 few TRBV28 CASSFRDRRLPCEQYF TGTGCCAGCAGTTTCCGGGACAGGCGACTACCCTGCGAGCAGTACTTC
- TRBJ2-7 few TRBV28 CASSLNRLGEQYF TGTGCCAGCAGTTTAAACAGGTTAGGCGAGCAGTACTTC
- TRBJ2-5 - TRBV7-9 CASSSILHQETQYF TGTGCCAGCAGCTCAATACTTCACCAAGAGACCCAGTACTTC
- TRBJ1-1 few TRBV5-1 CASSHTGWDTEAFF TGCGCCAGCAGCCACACGGGTTGGGACACTGAAGCTTTCTTT
- TRBJ2-1 - TRBV3-1 CASSQVSGRVSHNEQFF TGTGCCAGCAGCCAAGTGTCTGGCAGGGTATCCCACAATGAGCAGTTCTTC
- TRBJ2-3 - TRBV20-1 CSVLTGPFLTDTQYF TGCAGTGTTCTGACAGGCCCCTTCCTCACAGATACGCAGTATTTT